This T cell receptor beta chain was documented in a study of shared clonotypes between healthy human individuals. Study context: The plates for each donor numbered three CD4 naive, three CD4 memory, two CD8 naive and one CD8 memory.

The CDR3 length is 13 residues. Germline-derived CDR1 and CDR2 are SGHTA and FQGTGA. Trimming cost V 5 bases and J 11 bases, with 17 bases left between them. Naive CD4+ cells were CD45RA-selected; the remaining cells were memory. The DNA input per sorted-subset replicate PCR was about 190 ng, corresponding to tens of thousands of T cell genomes. This table comes from immunoSEQ multiplex PCR, and its TCRdb copy is limited to in-frame clones, with some not included. Of approximately 1.1 million clones in the sample, approximately 80% are singletons; the top ten hold approximately 0.52%. Sequencing was performed on memory CD4+ T cells from PBMCs. Stated subset: CD45RA-negative fraction. The sequence came from a man between 18 and 29 years old in good health. Some clones in this sample may be carry-over from other donors' samples. The rearrangement links TRBV7-3 to TRBJ2-3; either TRBD1 or TRBD2 may supply D (5 bases each). The CDR3, as DNA: TGTGCCAGCAGCGAATCCCCGGGACCATTGCAGTATTTT. It is translated as CASSESPGPLQYF.